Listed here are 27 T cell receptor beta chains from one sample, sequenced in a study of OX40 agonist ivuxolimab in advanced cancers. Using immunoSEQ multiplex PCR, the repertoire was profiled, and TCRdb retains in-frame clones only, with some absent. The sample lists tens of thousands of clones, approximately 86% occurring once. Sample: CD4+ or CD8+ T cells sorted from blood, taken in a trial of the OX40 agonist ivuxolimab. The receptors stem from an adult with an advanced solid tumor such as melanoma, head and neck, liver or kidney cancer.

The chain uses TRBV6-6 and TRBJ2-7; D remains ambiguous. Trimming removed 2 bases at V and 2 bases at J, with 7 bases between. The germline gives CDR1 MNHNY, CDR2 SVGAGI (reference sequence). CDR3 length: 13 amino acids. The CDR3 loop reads CASSYLHTYEQYF. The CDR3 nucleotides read TGTGCCAGCAGTTACCTCCACACCTACGAGCAGTACTTC.

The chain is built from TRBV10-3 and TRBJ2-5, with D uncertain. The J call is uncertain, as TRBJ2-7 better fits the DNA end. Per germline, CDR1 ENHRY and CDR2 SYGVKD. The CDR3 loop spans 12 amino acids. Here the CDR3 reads CAISDSAYEQYF. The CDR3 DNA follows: TGTGCCATCAGTGATTCCGCCTACGAGCAGTACTTC.

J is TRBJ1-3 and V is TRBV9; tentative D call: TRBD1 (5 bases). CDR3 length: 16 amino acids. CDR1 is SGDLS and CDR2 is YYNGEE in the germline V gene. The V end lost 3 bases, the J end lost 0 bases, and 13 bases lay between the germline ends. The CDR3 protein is CASSAPGRNSGNTIYF. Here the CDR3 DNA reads TGTGCCAGCAGCGCGCCGGGACGGAACTCTGGAAACACCATATATTTT.

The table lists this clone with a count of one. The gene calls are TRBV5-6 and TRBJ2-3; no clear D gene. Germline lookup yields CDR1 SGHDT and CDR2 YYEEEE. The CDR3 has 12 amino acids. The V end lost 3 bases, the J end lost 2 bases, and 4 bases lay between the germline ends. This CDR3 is CASSWTTDTQYF. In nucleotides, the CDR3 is TGTGCCAGCAGCTGGACCACAGATACGCAGTATTTT.

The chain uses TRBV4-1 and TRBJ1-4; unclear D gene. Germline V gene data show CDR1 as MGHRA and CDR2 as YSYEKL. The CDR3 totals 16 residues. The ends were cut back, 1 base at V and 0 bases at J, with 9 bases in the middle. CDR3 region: CASSQAVLATNEKLFF. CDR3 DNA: TGCGCCAGCAGCCAAGCCGTCCTTGCAACTAATGAAAAACTGTTTTTT.

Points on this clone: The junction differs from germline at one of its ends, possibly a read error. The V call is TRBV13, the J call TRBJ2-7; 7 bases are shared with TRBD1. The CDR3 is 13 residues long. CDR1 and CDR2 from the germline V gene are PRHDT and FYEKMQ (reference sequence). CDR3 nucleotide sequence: TGTGCCAGCAGCCTAGGGGGCCACTACGAGCAGTACTTC. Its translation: CASSLGGHYEQYF. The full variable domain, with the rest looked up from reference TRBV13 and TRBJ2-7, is AAGVIQSPRHLIKEKRETATLKCYPIPRHDTVYWYQQGPGQDPQFLISFYEKMQSDKGSIPDRFSAQQFSDYHSELNMSSLELGDSALYFCASSLGGHYEQYFGPGTRLTVT.

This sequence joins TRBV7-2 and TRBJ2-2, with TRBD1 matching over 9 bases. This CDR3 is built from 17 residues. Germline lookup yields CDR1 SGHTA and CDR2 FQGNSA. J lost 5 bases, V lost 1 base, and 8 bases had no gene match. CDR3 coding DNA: TGTGCCAGCAGCTTAGATGTGGGGACAGGGTTTACCGGGGAGCTGTTTTTT. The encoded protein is CASSLDVGTGFTGELFF.

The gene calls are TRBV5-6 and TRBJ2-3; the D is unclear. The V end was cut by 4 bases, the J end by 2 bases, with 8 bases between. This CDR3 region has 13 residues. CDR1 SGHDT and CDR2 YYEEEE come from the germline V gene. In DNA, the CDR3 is TGTGCCAGCAGCGGGCTCGACACAGATACGCAGTATTTT. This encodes CASSGLDTDTQYF. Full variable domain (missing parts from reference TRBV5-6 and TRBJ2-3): DAGVTQSPTHLIKTRGQQVTLRCSPKSGHDTVSWYQQALGQGPQFIFQYYEEEERQRGNFPDRFSGHQFPNYSSELNVNALLLGDSALYLCASSGLDTDTQYFGPGTRLTVL.

CDR3 in DNA: TGTGCCAGCAGTAATTTAATGGGGACCCACAATGAGCAGTTCTTC. Protein sequence: CASSNLMGTHNEQFF. This rearrangement joins TRBV27 to TRBJ2-1; D may be TRBD1 or TRBD2 (5 bases each). CDR3 length equals 15 residues. The germline gives CDR1 MNHEY, CDR2 SMNVEV (reference sequence). Trimming cost V 5 bases and J 5 bases, with 16 bases left between them.

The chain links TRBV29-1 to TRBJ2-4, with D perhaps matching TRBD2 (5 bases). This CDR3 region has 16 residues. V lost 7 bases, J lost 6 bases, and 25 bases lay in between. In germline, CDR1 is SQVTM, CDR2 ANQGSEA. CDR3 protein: CSAEGDGDFWGNIQYF. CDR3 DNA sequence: TGCAGCGCCGAGGGAGACGGTGACTTTTGGGGAAACATTCAGTACTTC.

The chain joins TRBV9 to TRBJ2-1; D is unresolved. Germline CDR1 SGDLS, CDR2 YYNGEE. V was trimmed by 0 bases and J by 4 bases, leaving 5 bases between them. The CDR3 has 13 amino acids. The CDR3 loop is CASSVEGYNEQFF. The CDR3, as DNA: TGTGCCAGCAGCGTAGAGGGATACAATGAGCAGTTCTTC.

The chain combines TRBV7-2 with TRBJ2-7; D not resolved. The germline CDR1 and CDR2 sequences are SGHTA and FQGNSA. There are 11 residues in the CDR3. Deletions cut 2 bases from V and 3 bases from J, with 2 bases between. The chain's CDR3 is CASSLHYEQYF. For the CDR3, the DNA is TGTGCCAGCAGCTTACACTACGAGCAGTACTTC.

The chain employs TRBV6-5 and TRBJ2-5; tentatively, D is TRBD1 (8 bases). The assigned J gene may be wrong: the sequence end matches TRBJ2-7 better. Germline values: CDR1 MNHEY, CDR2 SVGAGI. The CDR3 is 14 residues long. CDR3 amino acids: CAAGAGGASYEQYF. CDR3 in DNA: TGTGCCGCGGGAGCAGGGGGCGCCTCCTACGAGCAGTACTTC.

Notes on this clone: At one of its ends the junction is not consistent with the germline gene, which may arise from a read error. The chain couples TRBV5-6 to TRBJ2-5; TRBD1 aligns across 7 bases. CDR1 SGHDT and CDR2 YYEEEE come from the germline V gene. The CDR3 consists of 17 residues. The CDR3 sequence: CASLKGQADFYQGTQYF. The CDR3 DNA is TGTGCCAGCCTCAAAGGACAGGCGGATTTTTACCAAGGGACCCAGTACTTC.

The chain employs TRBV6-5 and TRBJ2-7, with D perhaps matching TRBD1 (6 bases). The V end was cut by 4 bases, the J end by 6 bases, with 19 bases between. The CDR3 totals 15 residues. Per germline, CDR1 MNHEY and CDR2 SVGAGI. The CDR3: CASSSWTDVPPEQYF. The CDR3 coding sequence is TGTGCCAGCAGTTCCTGGACAGATGTCCCCCCCGAGCAGTACTTC.

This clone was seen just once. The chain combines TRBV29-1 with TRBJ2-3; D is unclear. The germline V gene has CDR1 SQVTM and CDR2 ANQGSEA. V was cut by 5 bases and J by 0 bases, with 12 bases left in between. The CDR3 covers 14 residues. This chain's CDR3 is CSVRWPDSTDTQYF. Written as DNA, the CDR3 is TGCAGCGTTAGGTGGCCCGATAGCACAGATACGCAGTATTTT.

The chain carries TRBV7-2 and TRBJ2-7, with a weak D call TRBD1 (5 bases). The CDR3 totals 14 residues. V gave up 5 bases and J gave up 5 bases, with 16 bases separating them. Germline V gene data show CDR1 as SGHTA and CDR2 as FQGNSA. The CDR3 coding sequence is TGTGCCAGCAGCGAACCTTCAACAGGAGACGAGCAGTACTTC. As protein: CASSEPSTGDEQYF.

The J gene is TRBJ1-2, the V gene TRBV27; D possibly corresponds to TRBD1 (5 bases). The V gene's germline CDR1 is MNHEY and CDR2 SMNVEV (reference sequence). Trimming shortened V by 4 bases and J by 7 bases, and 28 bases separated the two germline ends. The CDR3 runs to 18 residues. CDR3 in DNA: TGTGCCAGCAGTTCCCCAGGGCCCCACATAGGGGCCTTGGGTGGCTACACCTTC. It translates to CASSSPGPHIGALGGYTF.

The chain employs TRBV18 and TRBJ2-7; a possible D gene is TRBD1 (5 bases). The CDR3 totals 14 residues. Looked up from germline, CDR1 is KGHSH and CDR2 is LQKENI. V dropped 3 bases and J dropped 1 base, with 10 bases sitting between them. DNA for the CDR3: TGTGCCAGCTCACCCCGACAGACATCCTACGAGCAGTACTTC. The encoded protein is CASSPRQTSYEQYF.

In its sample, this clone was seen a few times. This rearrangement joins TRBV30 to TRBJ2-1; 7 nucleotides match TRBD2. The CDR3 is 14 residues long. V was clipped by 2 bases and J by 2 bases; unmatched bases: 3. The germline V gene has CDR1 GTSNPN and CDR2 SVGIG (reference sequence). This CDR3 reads CAWSSGIAYNEQFF. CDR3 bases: TGTGCCTGGAGTAGCGGGATCGCCTACAATGAGCAGTTCTTC.

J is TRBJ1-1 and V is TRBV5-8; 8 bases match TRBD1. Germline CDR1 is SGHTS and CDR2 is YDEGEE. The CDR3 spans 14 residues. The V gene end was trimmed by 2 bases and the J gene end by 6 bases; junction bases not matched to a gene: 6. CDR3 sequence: CASSFGQGSAEAFF. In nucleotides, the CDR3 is TGTGCCAGCAGCTTCGGACAGGGTAGCGCTGAAGCTTTCTTT.

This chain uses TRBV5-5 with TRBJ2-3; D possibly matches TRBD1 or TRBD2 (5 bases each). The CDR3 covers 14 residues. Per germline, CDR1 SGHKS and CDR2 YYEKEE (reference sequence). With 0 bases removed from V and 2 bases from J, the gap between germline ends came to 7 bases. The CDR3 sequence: CASSLAGTTDTQYF. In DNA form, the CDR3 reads TGTGCCAGCAGCTTGGCAGGGACCACAGATACGCAGTATTTT. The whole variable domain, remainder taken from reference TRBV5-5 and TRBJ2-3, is DAGVTQSPTHLIKTRGQQVTLRCSPISGHKSVSWYQQVLGQGPQFIFQYYEKEERGRGNFPDRFSARQFPNYSSELNVNALLLGDSALYLCASSLAGTTDTQYFGPGTRLTVL.

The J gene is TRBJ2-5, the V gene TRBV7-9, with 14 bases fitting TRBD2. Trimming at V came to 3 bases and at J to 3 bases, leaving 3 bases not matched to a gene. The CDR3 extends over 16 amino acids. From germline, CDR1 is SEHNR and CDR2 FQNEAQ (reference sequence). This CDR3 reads CASSFQGLAGEETQYF. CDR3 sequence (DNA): TGTGCCAGCAGCTTCCAGGGACTAGCGGGAGAAGAGACCCAGTACTTC.

Written as DNA, the CDR3 is TGTGCCAGCAGCAGACGCCGTGGACAGGGACCGGGGGAATTAGAGCCCCAGCATTTT. As protein: CASSRRRGQGPGELEPQHF. V usage is TRBV7-9 and J usage is TRBJ1-5, with 8 bases matching TRBD1. Trimming cost V 5 bases and J 8 bases; bases outside gene matches: 23. This CDR3 has 19 residues. CDR1 is SEHNR, CDR2 FQNEAQ, per germline (reference sequence). The complete variable domain, with remaining parts taken from reference TRBV7-9 and TRBJ1-5, reads DTGVSQNPRHKITKRGQNVTFRCDPISEHNRLYWYRQTLGQGPEFLTYFQNEAQLEKSRLLSDRFSAERPKGSFSTLEIQRTEQGDSAMYLCASSRRRGQGPGELEPQHFGDGTRLSIL.

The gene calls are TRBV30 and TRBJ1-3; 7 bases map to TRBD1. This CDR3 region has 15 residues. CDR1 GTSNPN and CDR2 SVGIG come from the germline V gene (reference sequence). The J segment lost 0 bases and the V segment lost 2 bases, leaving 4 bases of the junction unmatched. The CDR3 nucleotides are TGTGCCTGGAGTCGGGACAGCGGCTCTGGAAACACCATATATTTT. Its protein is CAWSRDSGSGNTIYF.

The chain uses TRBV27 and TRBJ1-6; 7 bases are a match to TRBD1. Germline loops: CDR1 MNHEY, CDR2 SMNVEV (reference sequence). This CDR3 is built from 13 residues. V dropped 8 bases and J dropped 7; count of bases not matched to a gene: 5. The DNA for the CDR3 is TGTGCCAGCCCAGGGGGGGGAAATTCACCCCTCCACTTT. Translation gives CASPGGGNSPLHF.

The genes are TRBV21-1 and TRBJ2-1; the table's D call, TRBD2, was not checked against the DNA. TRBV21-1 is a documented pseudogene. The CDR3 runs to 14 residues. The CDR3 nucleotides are TGTGCCAGCAGCAATAGAGGGTCCTACAATGAGCAGTTCTTC. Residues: CASSNRGSYNEQFF.